The clone carrying this TCR beta chain appeared a few times. As yet, its antigen is unknown. The CDR3 covers 12 residues. Trimming stripped 3 bases from V and 2 bases from J, with 6 bases between. The germline V gene has CDR1 SGHDT and CDR2 YYEEEE. This sample was taken from a study of T-cell reconstitution after alpha-beta-depleted transplantation in children. General study results and limits: Expanded graft clones numbering several hundred reportedly gave rise to alpha-beta T cells about two months after transplant. Newly generated T cells supplied most T-cell counts and diversity one year post-transplant.

The library targeted TCRbeta and was prepared with unique molecular identifiers. TCRdb ran MiXCR on the PCR reads and lists one entry per CDR3 protein. The table lists 700,000 to 950,000 distinct CDR3 sequences, about 15% of them singletons, with roughly 4.8% in the top ten. The clonotype was recovered from a male patient between 10 and 17 years old who had a stem cell transplant for acute lymphoblastic leukemia, so the T cells may come from the graft donor. The sequences come from PBMCs, mostly from graft donor cells, collected 360 days after TCRalphabeta/CD19-depleted stem cell transplant. The J gene is TRBJ2-7, the V gene TRBV5-6; no clear D gene. The CDR3 DNA is TGTGCCAGCAGCTCTCAGGCCTACGAGCAGTACTTC. It specifies CASSSQAYEQYF.